The source of this TCR beta chain is a study of cytomegalovirus exposure and HLA in healthy donors. In the case of this clone: The antigen remains undetermined.

The CDR3 loop spans 15 amino acids. V was pared by 3 bases and J by 0 bases, with 8 bases between. CDR1 and CDR2 (germline): SGHTA, FQGNSA. The study ran its PCR with 60 Vbeta and 13 Jbeta primers. Libraries were prepared by immunoSEQ multiplex PCR; TCRdb keeps only in-frame clonotypes and omits some of them. The sample includes roughly 76,000 clones, about nine tenths of them seen just once. Notes on the study in general: TCR beta chain V- and J-gene trimming was linked, in a later analysis, to a missense variant in DCLRE1C. The availability of immune exposure information extended only to CMV serostatus.

The chain employs TRBV7-2 and TRBJ2-2; D unclear. The receptor was isolated from a woman aged 25 to 39 in good health and CMV-seronegative. Sequencing used PBMCs. The CDR3 spells CASSFGSTNTGELFF. CDR3 in DNA: TGTGCCAGCAGCTTCGGGTCTACGAACACCGGGGAGCTGTTTTTT. The complete variable domain, with remaining parts taken from reference TRBV7-2 and TRBJ2-2, reads GAGVSQSPSNKVTEKGKDVELRCDPISGHTALYWYRQSLGQGLEFLIYFQGNSAPDKSGLPSDRFSAERTGGSVSTLTIQRTQQEDSAVYLCASSFGSTNTGELFFGEGSRLTVL.